This record concerns one TCR beta chain sequence. The source of the sample is a study of blood T cell repertoires in COVID-19. As for the study in general: Spain, Italy and the United States supplied samples that represented acute and convalescent COVID-19. From T cells, B-cell-depleted T cells, or PBMCs came the material, which was cDNA or gDNA.

Profiling relied on immunoSEQ multiplex PCR, and the TCRdb table lists in-frame clones only, not all of them. This sample has over 50,000 clones, with around 80% found just once. The germline CDR1 and CDR2 sequences are LGHDT and YNNKEL (reference sequence). The CDR3 extends over 16 amino acids. With 4 bases removed from V and 1 base from J, the gap between germline ends came to 16 bases. Sequencing was done on a sample of peripheral blood. The TCR originated in a human donor in a cohort sampled during active COVID-19. The J gene is TRBJ1-2, the V gene TRBV3-1 (or the pseudogene TRBV3-2); D is perhaps TRBD1 (5 bases). Here the CDR3 reads CASSPSRGRNNYGYTF. CDR3 coding DNA: TGTGCCAGCAGCCCCAGTAGGGGCCGAAATAACTATGGCTACACCTTC.